What follows is one T cell receptor (beta chain) and its context. Its antigen is currently unknown. The PCR had 60 Vbeta and 13 Jbeta primers. Here immunoSEQ multiplex PCR was the method, and the copy in TCRdb shows in-frame clones only, minus some. Of 180,000 or so clones detected, about 9.4% appear once; the ten largest clones hold roughly 1.4%. Donors likely had unrecorded immune exposures despite being nominally healthy when sampled. This entry is derived from a study of cytomegalovirus exposure and HLA in healthy donors. Broader study findings: A later analysis linked a missense DCLRE1C variant to TCR beta V- and J-gene trimming. Later analysis identified several of the most significant clusters that appeared linked to common viral pathogens.

The sequencing sample was made of PBMCs. The receptor's source is a woman aged 25 to 39 in good health and CMV-seropositive.

The CDR3 bases are TGTGCCAGCAGTGATGCGGCGGCAGGGGGAGATACGCAGTATTTT. Translated: CASSDAAAGGDTQYF. This sequence joins TRBV2 and TRBJ2-3, with 7 bases identical to TRBD1. V trimming: 3 bases; J trimming: 5 bases; junction bases outside the gene matches: 8. The length of the CDR3 is 15 residues. CDR1 is SNHLY, CDR2 FYNNEI, per germline.